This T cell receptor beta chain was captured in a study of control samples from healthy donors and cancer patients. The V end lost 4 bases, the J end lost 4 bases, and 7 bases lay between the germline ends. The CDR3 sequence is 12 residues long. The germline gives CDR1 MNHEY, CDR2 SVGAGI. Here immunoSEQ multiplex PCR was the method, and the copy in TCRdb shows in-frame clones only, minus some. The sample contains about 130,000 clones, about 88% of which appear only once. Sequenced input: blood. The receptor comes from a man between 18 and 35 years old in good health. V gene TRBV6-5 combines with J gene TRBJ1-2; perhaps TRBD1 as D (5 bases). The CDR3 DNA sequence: TGTGCCAGCAGTTCAGGGATCTATGGCTACACCTTC. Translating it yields CASSSGIYGYTF.